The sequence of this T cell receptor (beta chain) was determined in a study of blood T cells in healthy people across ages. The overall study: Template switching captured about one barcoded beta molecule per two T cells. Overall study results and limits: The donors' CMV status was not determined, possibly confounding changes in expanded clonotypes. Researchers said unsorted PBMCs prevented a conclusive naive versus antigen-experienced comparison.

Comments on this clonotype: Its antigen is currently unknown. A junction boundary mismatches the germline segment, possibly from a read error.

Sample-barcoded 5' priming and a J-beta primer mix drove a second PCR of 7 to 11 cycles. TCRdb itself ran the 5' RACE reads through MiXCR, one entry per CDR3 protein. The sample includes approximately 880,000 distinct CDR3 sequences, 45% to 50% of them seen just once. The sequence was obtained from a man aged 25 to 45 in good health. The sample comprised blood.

CDR3 sequence: CASSSDTYDEQFF. The CDR3 coding sequence is TGTGCCAGCAGCTCGGACACCTACGATGAGCAGTTCTTC. The chain has TRBV7-6 and TRBJ2-1, with TRBD1 as a possible D gene (5 bases). Germline lookup yields CDR1 SGHVS and CDR2 FNYEAQ. The CDR3 totals 13 residues.